These 27 T cell receptor beta chains were all obtained from the same sample, sequenced in a study of Graves' ophthalmopathy and Graves' hyperthyroidism. RNA transcripts served as template for amplifying TCR beta CDR3 sequences. The first-round RT-PCR employed HTBI primers together with the Qiagen OneStep RT-PCR kit. A multiplex PCR was then performed as the second round. TCRdb fed the multiplex PCR reads into MiXCR, producing one record per CDR3 protein. The sample includes under 800,000 distinct CDR3 sequences, approximately 21% of them seen just once. Material: peripheral blood. The receptors come from a woman aged 18-29 years with stable Graves' hyperthyroidism. Some clones in this sample may be carry-over from other donors' samples.

This clonotype was detected many times. The chain joins TRBV28 to TRBJ2-7, with TRBD2 identical over 11 bases. Trimming removed 7 bases from V and 3 bases from J; junction bases left unmatched: 11. The germline CDR1 and CDR2 sequences are MDHEN and SYDVKM. This CDR3 is built from 16 residues. CDR3 DNA sequence: TGTGCCAGCACCTCCACCGGGACTAGCGGAGGCTACGAGCAGTACTTC. Protein sequence: CASTSTGTSGGYEQYF.

The chain uses TRBV15 and TRBJ2-6; D possibly corresponds to TRBD1 (5 bases). This CDR3 region has 17 residues. Per the germline V gene, CDR1 is LNHNV and CDR2 is YYDKDF (reference sequence). Trimming took 1 base from V and 4 from J, leaving 14 bases between them. CDR3 loop: CATSRVGAGVGANVLTF. The CDR3 bases are TGTGCCACCAGCAGAGTAGGGGCTGGGGTAGGGGCCAACGTCCTGACTTTC.

This clonotype has more than one count but fewer than ten. The chain employs TRBV19 and TRBJ2-2; D remains unclear. The CDR3 has 11 residues. Germline CDR1 is LNHDA and CDR2 is SQIVND (reference sequence). V lost 6 bases and J 7 bases, leaving 6 bases between the germline ends. CDR3 bases: TGTGCCAGTAGGGGTAACGGGGAGCTGTTTTTT. Translation gives CASRGNGELFF.

This clonotype was seen repeatedly, ten times or more. V usage is TRBV30 and J usage is TRBJ1-5; a possible D gene is TRBD1 (5 bases). Trimming removed 3 bases from V and 6 bases from J, with 9 bases in between. This CDR3 has 12 residues. Germline lookup yields CDR1 GTSNPN and CDR2 SVGIG (reference sequence). Here the CDR3 reads CAWSAGSQPQHF. The CDR3, as DNA: TGTGCCTGGAGCGCAGGGAGTCAGCCCCAGCATTTT.

This clonotype was picked up many times. The J gene is TRBJ2-6, the V gene TRBV6-1, with D unclear. The germline V gene encodes CDR1 MNHNS and CDR2 SASEGT. The CDR3 runs 16 residues. V was shortened by 4 bases and J by 0 bases, with 10 bases between the two germline ends. The CDR3 DNA follows: TGTGCCAGCAGTGCAAGACGGAACTCTGGGGCCAACGTCCTGACTTTC. It is translated as CASSARRNSGANVLTF.

This clonotype was counted at least ten times. The junction differs from germline at one of its ends, possibly a read error. The rearrangement links TRBV12-3 or TRBV12-4 to TRBJ2-6; possible D gene TRBD2, 6 bases. The CDR3 has 15 residues. The CDR3 loop reads CASSLKGGGANVLAF. CDR3 coding DNA: TGTGCCAGCAGTTTAAAGGGAGGTGGGGCCAACGTCCTGGCTTTC.

This clonotype was picked up many times. V and J are TRBV6-1 and TRBJ2-5, with D perhaps TRBD1 (5 bases). V lost 7 bases and J lost 2, with 17 bases in between. Germline loops: CDR1 MNHNS, CDR2 SASEGT. The CDR3 runs 15 residues. CDR3 amino acids: CASTPLYDSQETQYF. The CDR3 nucleotides read TGTGCCAGCACACCACTCTACGACAGTCAAGAGACCCAGTACTTC.

Ten or more counts support this clonotype. The genes are TRBV2 and TRBJ2-5, with D perhaps matching TRBD2 (5 bases). From germline, CDR1 is SNHLY and CDR2 FYNNEI. The CDR3 loop spans 16 amino acids. V was pared by 3 bases and J by 4 bases, with 18 bases between. The CDR3 spells CASSDSVYRGPETQYF. The CDR3 DNA sequence: TGTGCCAGCAGTGATTCTGTATACCGGGGTCCAGAGACCCAGTACTTC.

This clonotype was seen a few times. V is TRBV12-3 or TRBV12-4 and J is TRBJ1-2, with 8 bases fitting TRBD1. The CDR3 extends over 12 amino acids. The trim removed 10 bases at V and 8 bases at J, leaving 9 bases unmatched. CDR3 region: CATKQGAGGYTF. CDR3 DNA: TGTGCCACCAAGCAGGGGGCGGGGGGCTACACCTTC.

This clonotype was detected only a few times. The V and J genes are TRBV2 and TRBJ2-7, with 8 bases that match TRBD2. The length of the CDR3 is 15 residues. In germline, CDR1 is SNHLY, CDR2 FYNNEI. Trimming removed 1 base from V and 0 bases from J; junction bases left unmatched: 2. This CDR3 is CASSEGGGSSYEQYF. The CDR3 DNA follows: TGTGCCAGCAGTGAAGGCGGGGGGAGCTCCTACGAGCAGTACTTC.

This rearrangement joins TRBV12-3 or TRBV12-4 to TRBJ2-7; D not certain. The CDR3 extends over 14 amino acids. The ends were cut back, 7 bases at V and 0 bases at J, with 13 bases in the middle. DNA for the CDR3: TGTGCCAGCAAGAAAGGGCCCAGCTCCTACGAGCAGTACTTC. The encoded protein is CASKKGPSSYEQYF.

The sample holds many counts of this clonotype. The V and J genes are TRBV12-3 or TRBV12-4 and TRBJ1-1; D unclear. The CDR3 length is 12 residues. Trimming took 5 bases from V and 2 from J, leaving 6 bases between them. The chain's CDR3 is CASSRKNTEAFF. CDR3 sequence (DNA): TGTGCCAGCAGTCGGAAAAACACTGAAGCTTTCTTT.

For this clonotype: A much larger clone lies a single base off, so this may be a read error. This chain uses TRBV18 with TRBJ1-6; D gene unclear. Per the germline V gene, CDR1 is KGHSH and CDR2 is LQKENI. The CDR3 has 17 amino acids. The DNA of the CDR3 is TGTGCCAGCTCACCAATCGGGATAACCTCCTATAATTCAGCCCTCCACTTT. Its protein is CASSPIGITSYNSALHF.

Concerning this clonotype: A much larger clone sits a single nucleotide away, making a read error possible. CDR3 nucleotides: TGTGCCATCAGCATGACCGACATTAATTCACACCTCCACTTT. Protein product: CAISMTDINSHLHF. The chain has TRBV10-3 and TRBJ1-6, with D unclear. This CDR3 is built from 14 residues. Germline V gene lookup returns CDR1 ENHRY and CDR2 SYGVKD.

This clonotype was seen ten or more times. The chain uses TRBV19 and TRBJ2-5; TRBD1 agrees at 7 bases. Trimming at V came to 0 bases and at J to 4 bases, leaving 5 bases not matched to a gene. The CDR3 is 15 residues long. The germline CDR1 and CDR2 sequences are LNHDA and SQIVND (reference sequence). CDR3 in amino acids: CASSIDATGRETQYF. The CDR3 bases are TGTGCCAGTAGTATAGACGCGACAGGGAGAGAGACCCAGTACTTC.

In this sample, this clonotype turned up many times. In nucleotides, the CDR3 is TGTGCCAGCAGCTCGACTCACACAGGGTTTGAAAAACTGTTTTTT. Protein product: CASSSTHTGFEKLFF. This chain links TRBV7-8 with TRBJ1-4; D perhaps matches TRBD1 (6 bases). The CDR3 runs 15 residues. Germline V lookup: CDR1 SGHVS, CDR2 FQNEAQ. V lost 4 bases to trimming and J lost 7 bases, with 16 bases between them. The complete variable domain, with remaining parts taken from reference TRBV7-8 and TRBJ1-4, reads GAGVSQSPRYKVAKRGQDVALRCDPISGHVSLFWYQQALGQGPEFLTYFQNEAQLDKSGLPSDRFFAERPEGSVSTLKIQRTQQEDSAVYLCASSSTHTGFEKLFFGSGTQLSVL.

Ten or more counts support this clonotype. V usage is TRBV6-1 and J usage is TRBJ2-7; D might be TRBD1 or TRBD2, each matching 5 bases. The V and J ends lost 3 bases and 5 bases respectively, with 14 bases between them. The CDR3 spans 14 residues. Germline V gene data show CDR1 as MNHNS and CDR2 as SASEGT. CDR3 amino acids: CASSDGKGTHEQYF. In DNA, the CDR3 is TGTGCCAGCAGTGATGGAAAGGGGACCCACGAGCAGTACTTC.

This chain connects TRBV7-8 to TRBJ2-5; D assignment may be TRBD1 or TRBD2 (5 bases each). The CDR3 has 13 residues. CDR1 and CDR2 from the germline V gene are SGHVS and FQNEAQ. Trimming shortened V by 4 bases and J by 5 bases, and 11 bases separated the two germline ends. The CDR3 spells CASSSGRDETQYF. The DNA of the CDR3 is TGTGCCAGCAGCTCTGGCAGGGACGAGACCCAGTACTTC.

The chain uses TRBV15 and TRBJ2-7; D remains ambiguous. Trimming left V 3 bases short and J 5 bases short, with 17 bases between. Germline V gives CDR1 LNHNV, CDR2 YYDKDF (reference sequence). The CDR3 is 15 amino acids. The CDR3 bases are TGTGCCACCAGCAGCGTAACCCCGGGCTTTGACGAGCAGTACTTC. Translated: CATSSVTPGFDEQYF. Full variable domain (rest looked up from reference TRBV15 and TRBJ2-7): DAMVIQNPRYQVTQFGKPVTLSCSQTLNHNVMYWYQQKSSQAPKLLFHYYDKDFNNEADTPDNFQSRRPNTSFCFLDIRSPGLGDTAMYLCATSSVTPGFDEQYFGPGTRLTVT.

This clonotype was counted only a few times. The chain is built from TRBV12-3 or TRBV12-4 and TRBJ1-3; TRBD1 might be the D (5 bases). The CDR3 spans 16 residues. With 3 bases removed from V and 8 bases from J, the gap between germline ends came to 20 bases. The CDR3 region is CASSLGTPGPVDTIYF. CDR3 DNA: TGTGCCAGCAGTTTGGGGACGCCAGGTCCGGTGGACACCATATATTTT.

This clonotype was seen ten or more times. The chain carries TRBV12-3 or TRBV12-4 and TRBJ1-2; D gene uncertain. Trimming took off 3 bases at V and 8 bases at J, with 16 bases between the two ends. CDR3 length equals 14 residues. CDR3 protein: CASSLASVTGGYTF. DNA for the CDR3: TGTGCCAGCAGTTTGGCATCAGTCACCGGGGGCTACACCTTC.

The V gene is TRBV18, the J gene TRBJ1-2; the D gene is possibly TRBD1 (6 bases). V was shortened by 3 bases and J by 7 bases, with 15 bases between the two germline ends. CDR1 is KGHSH and CDR2 is LQKENI in the germline V gene. The CDR3 has 14 residues. CDR3 sequence (DNA): TGTGCCAGCTCACCGGGGGCGACCTGGAGTGGCTACACCTTC. This gives the protein CASSPGATWSGYTF. Filled out from reference TRBV18 and TRBJ1-2, the complete variable domain reads NAGVMQNPRHLVRRRGQEARLRCSPMKGHSHVYWYRQLPEEGLKFMVYLQKENIIDESGMPKERFSAEFPKEGPSILRIQQVVRGDSAAYFCASSPGATWSGYTFGSGTRLTVV.

The V call is TRBV28, the J call TRBJ2-7, with 7 bases that match TRBD1. Per the germline V gene, CDR1 is MDHEN and CDR2 is SYDVKM. After removal of 1 base from V and 0 bases from J, the junction contained 3 bases not matched to a gene. The CDR3 has 15 residues. The CDR3 spells CASSLSRTGSYEQYF. Here the CDR3 DNA reads TGTGCCAGCAGTTTATCCCGGACAGGCTCCTACGAGCAGTACTTC. The full variable domain, rest sourced from reference TRBV28 and TRBJ2-7, is DVKVTQSSRYLVKRTGEKVFLECVQDMDHENMFWYRQDPGLGLRLIYFSYDVKMKEKGDIPEGYSVSREKKERFSLILESASTNQTSMYLCASSLSRTGSYEQYFGPGTRLTVT.

This clonotype came up many times. The chain links TRBV7-8 to TRBJ1-2; D not certain. Trimming cost V 7 bases and J 4 bases, with 25 bases left between them. CDR3 length equals 17 residues. CDR1 is SGHVS, CDR2 FQNEAQ, per germline. The CDR3 loop is CASTKASALSTIYGYTF. CDR3 bases: TGTGCCAGCACCAAGGCGTCCGCCCTAAGCACAATCTATGGCTACACCTTC.

This clonotype was found many times. Just one base apart from a much larger clone, this may be a read error. This chain links TRBV25-1 with TRBJ1-5; perhaps TRBD1 as D (5 bases). Germline lookup yields CDR1 MGHDK and CDR2 SYGVNS. Trimming left V 3 bases short and J 0 bases short, with 9 bases between. CDR3 length: 15 amino acids. The chain's CDR3 is CASSEWGDSNQPQHF. CDR3 DNA sequence: TGTGCCAGCAGTGAGTGGGGGGATAGCAATCAGCCCCAGCATTTT.

This clonotype has at least ten counts. The chain has TRBV29-1 and TRBJ1-2; tentatively, D is TRBD1 (6 bases). There are 12 residues in the CDR3. Germline V gene data show CDR1 as SQVTM and CDR2 as ANQGSEA. V was shortened by 4 bases and J by 8 bases, with 14 bases between the two germline ends. This CDR3 reads CSVVDSWTGYTF. The CDR3 nucleotides read TGCAGCGTTGTGGACAGTTGGACGGGCTACACCTTC.

The chain uses TRBV18 and TRBJ1-2; TRBD1 matches at 10 bases. Unmatched junction bases numbered 10, after V lost 5 bases and J lost 4 bases. CDR3 length: 16 residues. From germline, CDR1 is KGHSH and CDR2 LQKENI. The CDR3 region is CASSGPGQGNLYGYTF. In DNA form, the CDR3 reads TGTGCCAGCTCAGGTCCGGGACAGGGGAACCTCTATGGCTACACCTTC.